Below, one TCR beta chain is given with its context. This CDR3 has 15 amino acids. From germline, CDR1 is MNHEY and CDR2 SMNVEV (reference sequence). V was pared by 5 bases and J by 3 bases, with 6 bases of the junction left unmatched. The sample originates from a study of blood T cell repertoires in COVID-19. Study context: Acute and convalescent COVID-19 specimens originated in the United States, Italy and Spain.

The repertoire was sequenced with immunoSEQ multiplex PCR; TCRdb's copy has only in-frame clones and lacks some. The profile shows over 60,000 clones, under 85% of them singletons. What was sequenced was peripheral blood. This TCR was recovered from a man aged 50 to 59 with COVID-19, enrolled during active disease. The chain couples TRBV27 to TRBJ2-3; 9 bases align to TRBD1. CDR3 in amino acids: CASSRDRVRTDTQYF. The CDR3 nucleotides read TGTGCCAGCAGTCGGGACAGGGTAAGAACAGATACGCAGTATTTT.